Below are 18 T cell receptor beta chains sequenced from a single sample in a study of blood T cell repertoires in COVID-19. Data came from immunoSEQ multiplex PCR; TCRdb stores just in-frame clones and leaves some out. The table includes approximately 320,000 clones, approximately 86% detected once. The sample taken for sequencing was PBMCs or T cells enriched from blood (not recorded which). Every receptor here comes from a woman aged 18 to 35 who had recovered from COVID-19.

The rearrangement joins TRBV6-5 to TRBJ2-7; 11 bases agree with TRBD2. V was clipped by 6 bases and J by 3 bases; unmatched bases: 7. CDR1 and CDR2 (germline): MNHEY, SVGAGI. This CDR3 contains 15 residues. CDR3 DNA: TGTGCCAGCAGCCAGACTAGCGGGACGATCTACGAGCAGTACTTC. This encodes CASSQTSGTIYEQYF.

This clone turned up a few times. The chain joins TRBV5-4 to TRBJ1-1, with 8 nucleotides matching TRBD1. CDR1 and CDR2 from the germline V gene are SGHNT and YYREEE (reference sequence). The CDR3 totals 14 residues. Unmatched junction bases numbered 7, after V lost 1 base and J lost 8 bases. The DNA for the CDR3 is TGTGCCAGCAGCTTGCGGACAGGGTTCTCCGAAGCTTTCTTT. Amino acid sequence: CASSLRTGFSEAFF.

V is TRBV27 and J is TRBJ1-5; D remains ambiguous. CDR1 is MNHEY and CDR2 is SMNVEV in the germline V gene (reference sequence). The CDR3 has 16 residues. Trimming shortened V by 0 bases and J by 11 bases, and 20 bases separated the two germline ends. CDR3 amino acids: CASSLSPNMGSLAQHF. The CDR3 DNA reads TGTGCCAGCAGTTTATCGCCGAATATGGGGAGTCTAGCCCAGCATTTT.

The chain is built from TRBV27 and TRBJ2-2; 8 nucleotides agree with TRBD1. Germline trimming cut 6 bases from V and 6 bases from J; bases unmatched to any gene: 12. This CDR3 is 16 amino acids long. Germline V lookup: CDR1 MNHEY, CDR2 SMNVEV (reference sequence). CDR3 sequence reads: CASRPTGGRRAGELFF. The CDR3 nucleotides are TGTGCCAGCAGGCCCACAGGGGGTCGTCGCGCCGGGGAGCTGTTTTTT.

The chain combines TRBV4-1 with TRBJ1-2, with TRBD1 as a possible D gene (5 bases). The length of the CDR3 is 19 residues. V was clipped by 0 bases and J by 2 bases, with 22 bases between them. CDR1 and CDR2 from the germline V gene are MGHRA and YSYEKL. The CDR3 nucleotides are TGCGCCAGCAGCCAAGAGGTGTTACAGGCGCGGTCCTCCAACTATGGCTACACCTTC. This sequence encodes CASSQEVLQARSSNYGYTF.

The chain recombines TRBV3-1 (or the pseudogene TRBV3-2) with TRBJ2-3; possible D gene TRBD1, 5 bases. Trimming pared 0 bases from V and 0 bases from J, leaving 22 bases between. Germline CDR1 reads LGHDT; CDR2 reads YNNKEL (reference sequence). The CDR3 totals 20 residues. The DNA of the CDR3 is TGTGCCAGCAGCCAAGATCTGGGGCCACAAGGGGCCTCTAGCACAGATACGCAGTATTTT. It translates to CASSQDLGPQGASSTDTQYF.

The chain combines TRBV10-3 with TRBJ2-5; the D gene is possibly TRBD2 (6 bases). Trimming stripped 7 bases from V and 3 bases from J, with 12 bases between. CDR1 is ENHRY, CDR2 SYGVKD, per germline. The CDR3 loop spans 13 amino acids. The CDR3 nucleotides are TGTGCCATCAACTCGCGGGAAAAAGAGACCCAGTACTTC. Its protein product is CAINSREKETQYF.

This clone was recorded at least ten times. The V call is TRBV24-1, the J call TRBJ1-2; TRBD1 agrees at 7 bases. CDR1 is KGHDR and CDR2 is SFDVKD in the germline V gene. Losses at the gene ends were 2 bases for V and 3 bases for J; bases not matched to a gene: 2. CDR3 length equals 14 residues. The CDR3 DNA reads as TGTGCCACCAGTGATTCGACAGGGTACTATGGCTACACCTTC. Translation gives CATSDSTGYYGYTF.

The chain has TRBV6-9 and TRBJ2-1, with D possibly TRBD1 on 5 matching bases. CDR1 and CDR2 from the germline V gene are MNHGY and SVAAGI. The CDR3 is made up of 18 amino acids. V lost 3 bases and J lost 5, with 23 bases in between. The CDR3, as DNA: TGTGCCAGCAGTTACCCGCGTTACCCGGAAGGGGTCGACAATGAGCAGTTCTTC. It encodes CASSYPRYPEGVDNEQFF.

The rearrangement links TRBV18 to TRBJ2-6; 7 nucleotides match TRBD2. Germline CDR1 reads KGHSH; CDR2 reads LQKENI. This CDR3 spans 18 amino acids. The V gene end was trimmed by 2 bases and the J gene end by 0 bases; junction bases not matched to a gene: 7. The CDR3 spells CASSPIAGAPSGANVLTF. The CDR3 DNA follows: TGTGCCAGCTCACCAATAGCGGGTGCACCCTCTGGGGCCAACGTCCTGACTTTC.

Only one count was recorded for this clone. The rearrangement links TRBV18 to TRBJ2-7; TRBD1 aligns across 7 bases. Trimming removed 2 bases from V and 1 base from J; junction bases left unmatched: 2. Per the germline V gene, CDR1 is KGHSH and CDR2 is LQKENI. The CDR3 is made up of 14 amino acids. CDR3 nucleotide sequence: TGTGCCAGCTCACCAAGGACAGGATCCTACGAGCAGTACTTC. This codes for CASSPRTGSYEQYF. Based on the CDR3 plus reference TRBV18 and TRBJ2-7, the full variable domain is NAGVMQNPRHLVRRRGQEARLRCSPMKGHSHVYWYRQLPEEGLKFMVYLQKENIIDESGMPKERFSAEFPKEGPSILRIQQVVRGDSAAYFCASSPRTGSYEQYFGPGTRLTVT.

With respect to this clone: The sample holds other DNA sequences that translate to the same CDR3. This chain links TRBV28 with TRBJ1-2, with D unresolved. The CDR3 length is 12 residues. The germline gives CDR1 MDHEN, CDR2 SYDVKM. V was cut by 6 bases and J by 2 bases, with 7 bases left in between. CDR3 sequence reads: CASSLSNYGYTF. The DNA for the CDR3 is TGTGCCAGCAGCCTGTCGAACTATGGCTACACCTTC.

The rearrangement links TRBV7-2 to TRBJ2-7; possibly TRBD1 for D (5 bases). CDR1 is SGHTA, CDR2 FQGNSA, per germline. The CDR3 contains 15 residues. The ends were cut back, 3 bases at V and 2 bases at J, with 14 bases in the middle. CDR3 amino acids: CASSFFLDRTYEQYF. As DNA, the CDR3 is TGTGCCAGCAGCTTTTTTCTAGACAGAACCTACGAGCAGTACTTC.

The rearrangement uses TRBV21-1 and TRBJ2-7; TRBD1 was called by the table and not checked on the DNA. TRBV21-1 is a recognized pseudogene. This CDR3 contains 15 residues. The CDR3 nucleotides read TGTGCCAGCAGCACGTCCGAGACAGGACCCTACGAGCAGTACTTC. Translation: CASSTSETGPYEQYF.

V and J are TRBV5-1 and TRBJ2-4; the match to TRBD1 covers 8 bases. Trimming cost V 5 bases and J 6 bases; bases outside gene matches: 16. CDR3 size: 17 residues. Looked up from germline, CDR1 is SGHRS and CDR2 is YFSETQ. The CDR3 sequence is CASRFNPMEGQGNIQYF. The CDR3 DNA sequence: TGCGCCAGCAGGTTTAACCCCATGGAAGGACAGGGAAACATTCAGTACTTC.

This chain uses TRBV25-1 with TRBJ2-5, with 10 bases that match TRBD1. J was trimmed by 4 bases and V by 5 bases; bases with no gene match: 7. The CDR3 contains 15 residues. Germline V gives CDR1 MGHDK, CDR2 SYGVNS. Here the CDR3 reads CASSLGTGDPETQYF. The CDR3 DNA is TGTGCCAGCAGTTTAGGGACAGGGGACCCAGAGACCCAGTACTTC. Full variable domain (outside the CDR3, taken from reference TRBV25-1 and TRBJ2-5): EADIYQTPRYLVIGTGKKITLECSQTMGHDKMYWYQQDPGMELHLIHYSYGVNSTEKGDLSSESTVSRIRTEHFPLTLESARPSHTSQYLCASSLGTGDPETQYFGPGTRLLVL.

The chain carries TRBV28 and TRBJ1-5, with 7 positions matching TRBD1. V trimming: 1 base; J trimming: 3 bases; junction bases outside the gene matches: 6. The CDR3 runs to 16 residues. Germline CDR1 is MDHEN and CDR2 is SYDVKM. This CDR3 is CASSLYRGGFNQPQHF. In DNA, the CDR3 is TGTGCCAGCAGTTTATACAGGGGAGGTTTCAATCAGCCCCAGCATTTT.

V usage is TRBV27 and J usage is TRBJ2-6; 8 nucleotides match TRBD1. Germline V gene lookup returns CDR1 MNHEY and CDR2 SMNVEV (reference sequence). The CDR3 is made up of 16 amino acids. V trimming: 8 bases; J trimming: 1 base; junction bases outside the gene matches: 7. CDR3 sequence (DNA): TGTGCCAGCTCTTTGCAGGGGGCGTCTGGGGCCAACGTCCTGACTTTC. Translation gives CASSLQGASGANVLTF.